Below are 19 T cell receptor beta chains sequenced from a single sample in a study of OX40 agonist ivuxolimab in advanced cancers. Using immunoSEQ multiplex PCR, the repertoire was profiled, and TCRdb retains in-frame clones only, with some absent. Counted here are about 94,000 clones, under 95% occurring once; the ten biggest clones make up approximately 0.81%. Sequencing was performed on CD4+ or CD8+ T cells sorted from blood, taken in a trial of the OX40 agonist ivuxolimab. These receptors came from an adult with an advanced solid tumor such as melanoma, head and neck, liver or kidney cancer.

This chain connects TRBV14 to TRBJ2-5; unclear D gene. The germline V gene has CDR1 SGHDN and CDR2 FVKESK. The CDR3 covers 12 residues. V lost 4 bases to trimming and J lost 5 bases, with 8 bases between them. The CDR3 loop is CASSLLGETQYF. The CDR3 DNA reads as TGTGCCAGCAGCCTTCTGGGGGAGACCCAGTACTTC.

The chain uses TRBV4-2 and TRBJ1-1; D is unclear. Germline CDR1 is LGHNA and CDR2 is YNFKEQ. CDR3 length equals 14 residues. V was pared by 3 bases and J by 0 bases, with 8 bases between. CDR3 in DNA: TGTGCCAGCAGCCAGGTTACTCTGAACACTGAAGCTTTCTTT. Translated: CASSQVTLNTEAFF.

The rearrangement joins TRBV27 to TRBJ2-5; no clear D gene. V dropped 2 bases and J dropped 3 bases, with 13 bases sitting between them. The germline V gene encodes CDR1 MNHEY and CDR2 SMNVEV (reference sequence). CDR3 size: 15 residues. Written as DNA, the CDR3 is TGTGCCAGCAGTTTAAGAGGCTCTCGGGAAGAGACCCAGTACTTC. This translates into CASSLRGSREETQYF.

The chain uses TRBV11-3 and TRBJ2-2, with a possible D match to TRBD2 (6 bases). The ends were cut back, 8 bases at V and 0 bases at J, with 10 bases in the middle. CDR1 and CDR2 from the germline V gene are SGHNT and YENEEA. CDR3 length: 14 residues. The CDR3 sequence is CASGGVANTGELFF. The DNA for the CDR3 is TGTGCCAGCGGCGGGGTAGCGAACACCGGGGAGCTGTTTTTT.

This chain connects TRBV19 to TRBJ1-2; D is uncertain. The CDR3 loop spans 13 amino acids. Germline V gene lookup returns CDR1 LNHDA and CDR2 SQIVND (reference sequence). The V end was cut by 3 bases, the J end by 1 base, with 6 bases between. The CDR3 spells CASSIGSNYGYTF. The CDR3 nucleotides are TGTGCCAGTAGTATCGGGAGTAACTATGGCTACACCTTC.

The chain joins TRBV5-1 to TRBJ2-1; 8 bases are a match to TRBD2. The CDR3 contains 14 residues. Germline CDR1 is SGHRS and CDR2 is YFSETQ. J lost 4 bases, V lost 2 bases, and 2 bases had no gene match. CDR3 DNA: TGCGCCAGCAGCTTAGAGCGGGAGTACAATGAGCAGTTCTTC. Protein sequence: CASSLEREYNEQFF.

The rearrangement uses TRBV4-3 and TRBJ1-4, with D possibly being TRBD1 (5 bases). Trimming cost V 8 bases and J 4 bases, with 14 bases left between them. The CDR3 consists of 14 residues. Germline loops: CDR1 LGHNA, CDR2 YSLEER. CDR3 residues: CASSRGSYNEKLFF. CDR3 bases: TGCGCCAGCTCACGGGGCAGCTATAATGAAAAACTGTTTTTT.

The chain combines TRBV19 with TRBJ1-3; D gene uncertain. CDR1 is LNHDA and CDR2 is SQIVND in the germline V gene (reference sequence). Trimming removed 3 bases at V and 1 base at J, with 10 bases between. The CDR3 covers 15 residues. CDR3 sequence: CASSMLWGSGNTIYF. For the CDR3, the DNA is TGTGCCAGTAGTATGTTATGGGGATCTGGAAACACCATATATTTT. The full variable domain, with the rest looked up from reference TRBV19 and TRBJ1-3, is DGGITQSPKYLFRKEGQNVTLSCEQNLNHDAMYWYRQDPGQGLRLIYYSQIVNDFQKGDIAEGYSVSREKKESFPLTVTSAQKNPTAFYLCASSMLWGSGNTIYFGEGSWLTVV.

This clone has just one count. The V gene is TRBV5-3, the J gene TRBJ2-1; 13 bases fit TRBD2. TRBV5-3 is an ORF for which the function is uncertain. The V and J ends lost 3 bases and 0 bases, in that order; junction bases with no gene match: 3. The CDR3 has 17 amino acids. The CDR3: CARSSGLAGSSYNEQFF. The CDR3 DNA sequence: TGTGCCAGAAGCTCGGGACTAGCGGGGAGCTCCTACAATGAGCAGTTCTTC.

This clone appeared once. The chain carries TRBV18 and TRBJ2-2; no reliable D call. The CDR3 runs to 14 residues. V shed 4 bases and J shed 1 base, with 7 bases lying between them. Germline V gene data show CDR1 as KGHSH and CDR2 as LQKENI. This CDR3 reads CASSLNMNTGELFF. In DNA form, the CDR3 reads TGTGCCAGCTCACTTAATATGAACACCGGGGAGCTGTTTTTT.

The J gene is TRBJ1-2, the V gene TRBV27; no clear D gene. V was shortened by 6 bases and J by 4 bases, with 12 bases between the two germline ends. This CDR3 region has 13 residues. CDR1 is MNHEY and CDR2 is SMNVEV in the germline V gene (reference sequence). CDR3 nucleotide sequence: TGTGCCAGCAGAGACACGACTGGCTATGGCTACACCTTC. It specifies CASRDTTGYGYTF.

This chain joins TRBV5-1 and TRBJ2-1; the D is unclear. The CDR3 sequence is 15 residues long. Germline values: CDR1 SGHRS, CDR2 YFSETQ. V gave up 0 bases and J gave up 0 bases, with 7 bases separating them. CDR3 coding DNA: TGCGCCAGCAGCTTGGCAGGCCTCTCCTACAATGAGCAGTTCTTC. It translates to CASSLAGLSYNEQFF.

The J gene is TRBJ2-3, the V gene TRBV4-1; 16 bases are shared with TRBD2. V gave up 2 bases and J gave up 1 base; unmatched junction bases: 9. This CDR3 has 20 amino acids. Germline V gene data show CDR1 as MGHRA and CDR2 as YSYEKL. CDR3 loop: CASSQRGTSGGALGTDTQYF. Written as DNA, the CDR3 is TGCGCCAGCAGCCAAAGGGGGACTAGCGGGGGGGCCCTCGGCACAGATACGCAGTATTTT.

The chain has TRBV7-8 and TRBJ1-5; no definite D call. This CDR3 comprises 13 residues. Germline V gene data show CDR1 as SGHVS and CDR2 as FQNEAQ. The V end lost 1 base, the J end lost 6 bases, and 7 bases lay between the germline ends. The CDR3 DNA is TGTGCCAGCAGCTTAGTCTCGGGTCAGCCCCAGCATTTT. Translated, it gives CASSLVSGQPQHF.

The rearrangement joins TRBV7-9 to TRBJ2-3, with TRBD2 as a possible D gene (5 bases). The V gene lost 7 bases and the J gene lost 6 bases, with 8 bases spanning the gap. Germline V gene sequence: CDR1 SEHNR, CDR2 FQNEAQ (reference sequence). The CDR3 totals 11 residues. The CDR3 here is CASIEGDTQYF. CDR3 nucleotides: TGTGCCAGCATTGAGGGCGATACGCAGTATTTT.

CDR3 DNA: TGTGCCAGCAGTGAAGCAATGGACAGGGTGCTCGAGCAGTACTTC. Protein sequence: CASSEAMDRVLEQYF. The J gene is TRBJ2-7, the V gene TRBV6-1; 8 positions agree with TRBD1. The V and J ends lost 0 bases and 6 bases, in that order; junction bases with no gene match: 7. The CDR3 is made up of 15 amino acids. Germline values: CDR1 MNHNS, CDR2 SASEGT.

The chain carries TRBV7-2 and TRBJ2-5; the match to TRBD1 covers 7 bases. This CDR3 contains 12 residues. Trimming removed 4 bases from V and 4 bases from J; junction bases left unmatched: 0. The germline V gene has CDR1 SGHTA and CDR2 FQGNSA. The CDR3 region has the DNA TGTGCCAGCAGCTACAGGGGAGAGACCCAGTACTTC. It translates to CASSYRGETQYF.

This chain uses TRBV19 with TRBJ1-2, with D possibly being TRBD1 (5 bases). V was pared by 3 bases and J by 5 bases, with 13 bases between. The CDR3 spans 14 residues. Germline-derived CDR1 and CDR2 are LNHDA and SQIVND (reference sequence). CDR3 sequence (DNA): TGTGCCAGTAGTATGGGGGGGATGGAATATGGCTACACCTTC. It translates to CASSMGGMEYGYTF.

This clone was seen only once. This chain joins TRBV2 and TRBJ2-3; the match to TRBD1 covers 8 bases. The V gene end was trimmed by 6 bases and the J gene end by 5 bases; junction bases not matched to a gene: 7. The germline CDR1 and CDR2 sequences are SNHLY and FYNNEI. The CDR3 extends over 14 amino acids. In DNA, the CDR3 is TGTGCCAGCAGCGAGGGGACAGGTGGAGATACGCAGTATTTT. The encoded protein is CASSEGTGGDTQYF.